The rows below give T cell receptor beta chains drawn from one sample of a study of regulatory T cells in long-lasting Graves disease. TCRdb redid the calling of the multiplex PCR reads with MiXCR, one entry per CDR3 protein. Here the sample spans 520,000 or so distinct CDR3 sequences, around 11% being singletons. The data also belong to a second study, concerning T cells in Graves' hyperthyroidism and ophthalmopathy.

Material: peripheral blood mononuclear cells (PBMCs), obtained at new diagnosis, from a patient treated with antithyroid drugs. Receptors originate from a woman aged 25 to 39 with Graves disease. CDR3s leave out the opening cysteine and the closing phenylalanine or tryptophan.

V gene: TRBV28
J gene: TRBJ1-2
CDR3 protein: ASSSQGLGYGYT

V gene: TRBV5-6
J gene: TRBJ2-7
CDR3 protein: ASSPTGEAYEQY

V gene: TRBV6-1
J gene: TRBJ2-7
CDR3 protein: ASSETGPGSSYEQY

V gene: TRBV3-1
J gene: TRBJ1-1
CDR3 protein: ASSHIQGEAF

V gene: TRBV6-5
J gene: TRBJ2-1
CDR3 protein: ASSYWTVQPNEQF

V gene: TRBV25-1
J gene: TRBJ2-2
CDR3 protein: ASSRGVNTGELF

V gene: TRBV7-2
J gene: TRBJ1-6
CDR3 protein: ASSTPDRGINSPLH

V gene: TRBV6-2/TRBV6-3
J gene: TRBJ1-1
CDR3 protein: ASSYSRGRNTEAF

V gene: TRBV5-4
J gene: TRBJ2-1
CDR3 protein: ASTSQGADEQF

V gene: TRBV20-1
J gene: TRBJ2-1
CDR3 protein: SANPTSETAGASNEQF

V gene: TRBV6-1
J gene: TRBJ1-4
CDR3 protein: ASSDDEKLF

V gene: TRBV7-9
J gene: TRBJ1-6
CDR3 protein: ASSYTSGSPLH

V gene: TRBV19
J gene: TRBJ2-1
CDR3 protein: ASSITSGRRSYNEQF

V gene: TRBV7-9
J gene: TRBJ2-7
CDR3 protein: ASSIRDSSYEQY

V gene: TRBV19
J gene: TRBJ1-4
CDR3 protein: ASSPRWGATNEKLF

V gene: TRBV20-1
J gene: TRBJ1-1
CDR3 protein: SAHPTTSTEAF

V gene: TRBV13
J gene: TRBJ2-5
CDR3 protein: ASSLTTSTGETQY

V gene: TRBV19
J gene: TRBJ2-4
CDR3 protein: ASSIRGATKNIQY

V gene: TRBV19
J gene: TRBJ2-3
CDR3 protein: ASSILGRFTDTQY

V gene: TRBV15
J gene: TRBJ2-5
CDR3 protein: ATNRDRGQARGRARETQY

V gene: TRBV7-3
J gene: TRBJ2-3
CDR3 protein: ASSPVGGTDTQY

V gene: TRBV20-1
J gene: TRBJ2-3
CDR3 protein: SAREHRGTGDTQY

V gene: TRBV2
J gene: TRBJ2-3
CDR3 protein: ASSSGRSPTDTQY

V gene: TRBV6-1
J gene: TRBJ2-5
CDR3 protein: ASRSDRAETQY

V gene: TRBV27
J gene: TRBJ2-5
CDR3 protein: ASSAQGTETQY

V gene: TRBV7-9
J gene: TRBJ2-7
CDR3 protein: ASSHGQGRHEQY

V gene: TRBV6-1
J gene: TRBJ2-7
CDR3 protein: ASSGGLHSYEQY

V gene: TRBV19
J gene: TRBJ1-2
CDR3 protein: ASSRLSSGPGTGYGYT

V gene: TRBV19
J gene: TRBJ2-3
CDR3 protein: ASIKTGSTDTQY

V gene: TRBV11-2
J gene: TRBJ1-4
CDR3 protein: ASSLVSVTNEKLF

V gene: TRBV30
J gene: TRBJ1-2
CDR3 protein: AWSVSGFNYGYT

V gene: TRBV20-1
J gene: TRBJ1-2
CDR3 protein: SARDQVADNYGYT

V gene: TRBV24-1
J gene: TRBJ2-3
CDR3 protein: ATSAAAGVTDTQY

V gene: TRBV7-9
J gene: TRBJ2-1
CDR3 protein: ASSPGGSFYNEQF

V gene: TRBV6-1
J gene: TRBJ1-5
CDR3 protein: ASSEHWINQPQH

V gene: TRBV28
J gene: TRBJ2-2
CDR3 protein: ASRSRGLGTGELF

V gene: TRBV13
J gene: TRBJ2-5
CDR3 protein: ASSRREETQY

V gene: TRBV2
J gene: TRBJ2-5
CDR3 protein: ASSDGRAQETQY

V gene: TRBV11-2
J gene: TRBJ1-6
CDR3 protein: ASSSSGQVSYNSPLH

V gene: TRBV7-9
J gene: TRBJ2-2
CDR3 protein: ASSIMGPTGELF

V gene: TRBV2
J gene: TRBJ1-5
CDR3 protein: ASSGQGILSNQPQH

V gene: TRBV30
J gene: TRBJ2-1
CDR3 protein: AWSVSGDEQF

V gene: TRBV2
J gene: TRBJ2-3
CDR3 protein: ASIADSHTDTQY

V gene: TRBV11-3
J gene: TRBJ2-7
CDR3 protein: ASSLPPGASFTYEQY

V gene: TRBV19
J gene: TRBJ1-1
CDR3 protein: ASIPEAF

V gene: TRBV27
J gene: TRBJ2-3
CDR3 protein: ASSLGSGASTDTQY

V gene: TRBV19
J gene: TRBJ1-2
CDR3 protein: ASSRLGGYGYT

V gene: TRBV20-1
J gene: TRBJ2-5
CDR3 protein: SARSDRQETQY

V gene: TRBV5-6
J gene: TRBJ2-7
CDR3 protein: ASSSKATYEQY

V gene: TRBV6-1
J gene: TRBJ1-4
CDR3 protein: ASSETALNEKLF

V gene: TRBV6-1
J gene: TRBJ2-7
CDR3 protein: ASTGSGSSYEQY

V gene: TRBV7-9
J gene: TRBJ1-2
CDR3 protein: ASVQGNNYGYT

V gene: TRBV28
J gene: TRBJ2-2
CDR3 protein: ASRTGANTGELF

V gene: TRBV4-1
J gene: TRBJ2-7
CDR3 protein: AGSYGLDYEQY

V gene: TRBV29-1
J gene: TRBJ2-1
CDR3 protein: SDLRGEAYNEQF

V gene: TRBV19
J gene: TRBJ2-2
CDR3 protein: ATQRVDTGELF

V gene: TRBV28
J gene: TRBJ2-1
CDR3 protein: ASSPPAGGGRGNEQF